Following are 30 T cell receptor beta chains from one sample sequenced in a study of OX40 agonist ivuxolimab in advanced cancers. Clones were read by immunoSEQ multiplex PCR, and TCRdb kept only the in-frame ones, dropping some. In the table there are 25,000 to 35,000 clones, almost 80% of which are singletons. The sample here was CD4+ or CD8+ T cells sorted from blood, taken in a trial of the OX40 agonist ivuxolimab. The receptors were gathered from an adult with an advanced solid tumor such as melanoma, head and neck, liver or kidney cancer.

The chain recombines TRBV5-5 with TRBJ1-4, with TRBD1 matching over 9 bases. This CDR3 region has 17 residues. The V segment lost 0 bases and the J segment 5 bases; nucleotides outside the gene matches: 8. The germline gives CDR1 SGHKS, CDR2 YYEKEE (reference sequence). CDR3 amino acids: CASSLAGQGSWNEKLFF. Here the CDR3 DNA reads TGTGCCAGCAGCTTGGCGGGACAGGGAAGTTGGAATGAAAAACTGTTTTTT.

CDR3 nucleotides: TGTGCCAGTACGGAGACAGGGGGCTTGGAGCAGTTCTTC. As protein: CASTETGGLEQFF. The chain couples TRBV19 to TRBJ2-1; 10 nucleotides line up with TRBD1. The germline gives CDR1 LNHDA, CDR2 SQIVND (reference sequence). Unmatched junction bases numbered 7, after V lost 7 bases and J lost 10 bases. The CDR3 extends over 13 amino acids.

V gene TRBV27 combines with J gene TRBJ2-7; 10 bases are shared with TRBD1. The CDR3 length is 16 residues. J gave up 1 base and V 6 bases, and 9 bases lay outside the gene matches. Germline V lookup: CDR1 MNHEY, CDR2 SMNVEV (reference sequence). The DNA for the CDR3 is TGTGCCAGCAGCCTCACCCGGACAGGGGGGTCCTACGAGCAGTACTTC. Its protein is CASSLTRTGGSYEQYF.

The chain combines TRBV5-1 with TRBJ1-3; no firm D call. Per the germline V gene, CDR1 is SGHRS and CDR2 is YFSETQ. The V gene lost 0 bases and the J gene lost 3 bases, with 4 bases spanning the gap. The CDR3 has 13 amino acids. This CDR3 is CASSLGDGNTIYF. In DNA, the CDR3 is TGCGCCAGCAGCTTGGGGGATGGAAACACCATATATTTT.

The gene calls are TRBV10-3 and TRBJ1-2, with TRBD1 as a possible D gene (5 bases). Germline V CDR1 and CDR2: ENHRY, SYGVKD. V shed 6 bases and J shed 8 bases, with 13 bases lying between them. This CDR3 comprises 12 residues. In nucleotides, the CDR3 is TGTGCCATCAGGCAGGGTTTCAGGGGCTACACCTTC. It is translated as CAIRQGFRGYTF.

This rearrangement joins TRBV5-1 to TRBJ1-1; D perhaps matches TRBD1 (6 bases). Germline lookup yields CDR1 SGHRS and CDR2 YFSETQ. V dropped 0 bases and J dropped 10 bases, with 16 bases sitting between them. This CDR3 spans 14 amino acids. CDR3 loop: CASSLGGPQDRAFF. The CDR3 DNA reads as TGCGCCAGCAGCTTGGGGGGGCCCCAGGATCGAGCTTTCTTT.

The DNA of the CDR3 is TGTGCCAGTAGTATAGCAGGACAGACTAACTATGGCTACACCTTC. Its protein product is CASSIAGQTNYGYTF. The rearrangement joins TRBV19 to TRBJ1-2; a weak D match, TRBD1 (6 bases). V lost 1 base, J lost 0 bases, and 9 bases lay in between. The CDR3 runs 15 residues. Germline V gene sequence: CDR1 LNHDA, CDR2 SQIVND (reference sequence).

The chain uses TRBV19 and TRBJ1-5, with D unresolved. Germline V gene data show CDR1 as LNHDA and CDR2 as SQIVND (reference sequence). The CDR3 sequence is 12 residues long. V lost 9 bases and J 6 bases, leaving 12 bases between the germline ends. CDR3 protein: CASSLGSQPQHF. The CDR3 nucleotides are TGTGCCAGCTCGCTAGGGTCTCAGCCCCAGCATTTT.

CDR3 sequence reads: CASSQLQGAAQETQYF. The CDR3, as DNA: TGTGCCAGCAGCCAATTACAGGGGGCGGCTCAAGAGACCCAGTACTTC. The rearrangement uses TRBV4-2 and TRBJ2-5; TRBD1 matches at 9 bases. J was trimmed by 2 bases and V by 2 bases; bases with no gene match: 6. Per germline, CDR1 LGHNA and CDR2 YNFKEQ. The CDR3 runs 16 residues.

CDR3 residues: CASSLVDSMFGYTF. CDR3 DNA sequence: TGTGCCAGCAGCTTGGTGGATAGCATGTTCGGCTACACCTTC. The chain couples TRBV5-5 to TRBJ1-2; D is uncertain. Between the trimmed V and J ends, which lost 0 bases and 8 bases, there was a span of 14 bases. The CDR3 is 14 residues long. Germline-derived CDR1 and CDR2 are SGHKS and YYEKEE (reference sequence).

V usage is TRBV25-1 and J usage is TRBJ2-3; perhaps TRBD1 as D (5 bases). Trimming left V 4 bases short and J 1 base short, with 12 bases between. Germline CDR1 MGHDK, CDR2 SYGVNS. The CDR3 loop spans 15 amino acids. CDR3 protein: CASSGTLFGTDTQYF. The CDR3 nucleotides are TGTGCCAGCAGTGGGACACTCTTTGGCACAGATACGCAGTATTTT.

The chain couples TRBV5-4 to TRBJ2-2, with 9 bases fitting TRBD1. Germline CDR1 SGHNT, CDR2 YYREEE (reference sequence). The CDR3 sequence is 16 residues long. V trimming: 2 bases; J trimming: 4 bases; junction bases outside the gene matches: 6. The CDR3 nucleotides read TGTGCCAGCAGCTTAGCCGGGACAGGGCTCACCGGGGAGCTGTTTTTT. Translation: CASSLAGTGLTGELFF.

This chain uses TRBV19 with TRBJ1-2, with D possibly TRBD1 on 5 matching bases. The V gene lost 6 bases and the J gene lost 7 bases, with 18 bases spanning the gap. Germline V gene data show CDR1 as LNHDA and CDR2 as SQIVND (reference sequence). This CDR3 has 14 residues. CDR3 residues: CASSPGLLLGGYTF. CDR3 DNA sequence: TGTGCCAGTAGCCCGGGACTGCTGTTAGGTGGCTACACCTTC. Complete variable domain (other parts from reference TRBV19 and TRBJ1-2): DGGITQSPKYLFRKEGQNVTLSCEQNLNHDAMYWYRQDPGQGLRLIYYSQIVNDFQKGDIAEGYSVSREKKESFPLTVTSAQKNPTAFYLCASSPGLLLGGYTFGSGTRLTVV.

This sequence joins TRBV18 and TRBJ1-4, with TRBD1 identical over 10 bases. The length of the CDR3 is 14 residues. Germline V gene sequence: CDR1 KGHSH, CDR2 LQKENI. V lost 5 bases, J lost 5 bases, and 2 bases stayed unmatched. CDR3 DNA sequence: TGTGCCAGCTCAGGGACAGGGGTGAATGAAAAACTGTTTTTT. Translating gives CASSGTGVNEKLFF.

This clone was seen just once. The chain has TRBV4-1 and TRBJ2-5; 7 bases map to TRBD1. CDR1 MGHRA and CDR2 YSYEKL come from the germline V gene. The CDR3 has 15 amino acids. The trim removed 1 base at V and 2 bases at J, leaving 4 bases unmatched. The CDR3 here is CASSQGDRRQETQYF. CDR3 bases: TGCGCCAGCAGCCAAGGGGACAGAAGGCAAGAGACCCAGTACTTC.

This chain joins TRBV18 and TRBJ1-5; 7 nucleotides agree with TRBD1. The CDR3 sequence is 15 residues long. V lost 3 bases, J lost 0 bases, and 2 bases stayed unmatched. Germline V CDR1 and CDR2: KGHSH, LQKENI. CDR3 nucleotide sequence: TGTGCCAGCTCACCGGACAGGTATAGCAATCAGCCCCAGCATTTT. It yields the protein CASSPDRYSNQPQHF.

The chain recombines TRBV19 with TRBJ2-2, with 11 bases aligning to TRBD2. Germline V gene lookup returns CDR1 LNHDA and CDR2 SQIVND (reference sequence). Trimming cost V 5 bases and J 8 bases; bases outside gene matches: 4. This CDR3 has 14 amino acids. The CDR3 DNA sequence: TGTGCCAGTAGTCCCAGGACTAGCGGGGGGGAGCTGTTTTTT. Protein: CASSPRTSGGELFF. The complete variable domain, with remaining parts taken from reference TRBV19 and TRBJ2-2, reads DGGITQSPKYLFRKEGQNVTLSCEQNLNHDAMYWYRQDPGQGLRLIYYSQIVNDFQKGDIAEGYSVSREKKESFPLTVTSAQKNPTAFYLCASSPRTSGGELFFGEGSRLTVL.

The gene calls are TRBV7-3 and TRBJ2-3; weak D call: TRBD2 (6 bases). Germline V CDR1 and CDR2: SGHTA, FQGTGA. The CDR3 totals 15 residues. V shed 3 bases and J shed 1 base, with 11 bases lying between them. For the CDR3, the DNA is TGTGCCAGCAGCTTGCGGGACGGACGCACAGATACGCAGTATTTT. Protein sequence: CASSLRDGRTDTQYF. The full variable domain, completed using reference TRBV7-3 and TRBJ2-3, is GAGVSQTPSNKVTEKGKYVELRCDPISGHTALYWYRQSLGQGPEFLIYFQGTGAADDSGLPNDRFFAVRPEGSVSTLKIQRTERGDSAVYLCASSLRDGRTDTQYFGPGTRLTVL.

The count of this clone is one. V usage is TRBV27 and J usage is TRBJ2-7; D may be TRBD1 or TRBD2 (6 bases each). Trimming shortened V by 3 bases and J by 1 base, and 10 bases separated the two germline ends. The CDR3 totals 14 residues. CDR1 and CDR2 (germline): MNHEY, SMNVEV (reference sequence). This chain's CDR3 is CASSLGGPSYEQYF. The CDR3 DNA is TGTGCCAGCAGTTTGGGGGGCCCATCCTACGAGCAGTACTTC.

The sample holds a few counts of this clone. The CDR3 coding sequence is TGTGCCAGTAGTAGGACAGGGGGGACCGGGGAGCTGTTTTTT. Its protein is CASSRTGGTGELFF. The chain links TRBV19 to TRBJ2-2, with 10 bases identical to TRBD1. Germline CDR1 reads LNHDA; CDR2 reads SQIVND (reference sequence). This CDR3 spans 14 amino acids. V gave up 4 bases and J gave up 5 bases; unmatched junction bases: 1.

This clone was seen a single time. This CDR3 is CASSVDSLNTEAFF. In nucleotides, the CDR3 is TGTGCCAGCAGCGTAGATTCTCTGAACACTGAAGCTTTCTTT. The chain combines TRBV9 with TRBJ1-1; D not resolved. Germline CDR1 reads SGDLS; CDR2 reads YYNGEE. This CDR3 is built from 14 residues. V lost 0 bases and J 0 bases, leaving 6 bases between the germline ends.

This clone was found a few times. The chain is built from TRBV19 and TRBJ2-1; D gene uncertain. The CDR3 has 15 residues. Trimming cost V 2 bases and J 0 bases, with 8 bases left between them. Germline CDR1 LNHDA, CDR2 SQIVND (reference sequence). CDR3 coding DNA: TGTGCCAGTAGTATAACCTCTAGCTCCTACAATGAGCAGTTCTTC. It is translated as CASSITSSSYNEQFF. The variable domain in full, completed from reference TRBV19 and TRBJ2-1, reads DGGITQSPKYLFRKEGQNVTLSCEQNLNHDAMYWYRQDPGQGLRLIYYSQIVNDFQKGDIAEGYSVSREKKESFPLTVTSAQKNPTAFYLCASSITSSSYNEQFFGPGTRLTVL.

The V and J genes are TRBV5-1 and TRBJ2-1; D gene ambiguous. The germline V gene encodes CDR1 SGHRS and CDR2 YFSETQ. This CDR3 spans 15 amino acids. Trimming took off 4 bases at V and 3 bases at J, with 14 bases between the two ends. The DNA of the CDR3 is TGCGCCAGCAGCCCCCCCCGGCCCAACTACAATGAGCAGTTCTTC. This sequence encodes CASSPPRPNYNEQFF.

The CDR3 sequence: CASSVSGGAGTKNIQYF. The CDR3 coding sequence is TGTGCCAGCAGCGTGAGCGGGGGGGCCGGGACCAAAAACATTCAGTACTTC. The rearrangement links TRBV9 to TRBJ2-4, with 10 bases fitting TRBD2. The CDR3 totals 17 residues. The J segment lost 2 bases and the V segment lost 2 bases, leaving 7 bases of the junction unmatched. Per the germline V gene, CDR1 is SGDLS and CDR2 is YYNGEE.

The chain uses TRBV6-5 and TRBJ1-3; D is uncertain. Germline CDR1 MNHEY, CDR2 SVGAGI. Trimming stripped 2 bases from V and 0 bases from J, with 8 bases between. This CDR3 region has 15 residues. The CDR3 loop reads CASSYGPSSGNTIYF. In DNA, the CDR3 is TGTGCCAGCAGTTACGGCCCCTCCTCTGGAAACACCATATATTTT.

The rearrangement links TRBV6-5 to TRBJ2-2; 9 positions match TRBD2. V trimming: 6 bases; J trimming: 7 bases; junction bases outside the gene matches: 9. CDR1 and CDR2 (germline): MNHEY, SVGAGI. This CDR3 comprises 15 residues. The CDR3 loop reads CASSLAGADYGELFF. The DNA for the CDR3 is TGTGCCAGCAGCTTAGCGGGGGCGGATTACGGGGAGCTGTTTTTT.

The chain uses TRBV5-1 and TRBJ2-3, with a tentative D call TRBD2 (7 bases). From germline, CDR1 is SGHRS and CDR2 YFSETQ. This CDR3 spans 15 amino acids. V was shortened by 3 bases and J by 4 bases, with 15 bases between the two germline ends. The CDR3 DNA sequence: TGCGCCAGCAGCTCCCTGGGGGGGCCACCAGATACGCAGTATTTT. Translation gives CASSSLGGPPDTQYF.

The rearrangement uses TRBV27 and TRBJ2-1; 7 nucleotides agree with TRBD1. The germline V gene has CDR1 MNHEY and CDR2 SMNVEV (reference sequence). The J segment lost 3 bases and the V segment lost 1 base, leaving 6 bases of the junction unmatched. The CDR3 is 16 residues long. CDR3 in DNA: TGTGCCAGCAGTTTATTGGGCGGACAGGTCTACAATGAGCAGTTCTTC. This sequence encodes CASSLLGGQVYNEQFF.

The V call is TRBV7-3, the J call TRBJ2-1; TRBD1 aligns across 8 bases. Trimming cost V 3 bases and J 2 bases; bases outside gene matches: 3. This CDR3 has 15 amino acids. Germline values: CDR1 SGHTA, CDR2 FQGTGA. CDR3 protein: CASSLAGGPYNEQFF. The CDR3 bases are TGTGCCAGCAGCTTGGCAGGGGGCCCCTACAATGAGCAGTTCTTC.

This clone was seen more than once but under ten times. This chain connects TRBV9 to TRBJ1-1; D may be TRBD1 (5 bases). This CDR3 comprises 12 residues. Germline lookup yields CDR1 SGDLS and CDR2 YYNGEE. The V end was cut by 4 bases, the J end by 3 bases, with 7 bases between. CDR3 residues: CASSPGHTEAFF. As DNA, the CDR3 is TGTGCCAGCAGCCCAGGGCACACTGAAGCTTTCTTT.